This passage covers 21 T cell receptor beta chains from one sample sequenced in a study of a mutant IDH1 vaccine in newly diagnosed glioma. The time point denotes: week 11, during vaccination. Every single dose of the vaccine, 300 ug of mutant IDH1 20-mer peptide, came with topical imiquimod. TCRdb's copy holds only in-frame clones and misses some; the assay was immunoSEQ multiplex PCR. The repertoire includes about 64,000 clones, about 88% of them detected once, and more than 7.5% sits in the top ten. No antigen has been assigned to these receptors. This sample comprised PBMCs, obtained from a glioma patient whose treatment included an IDH1 peptide vaccine. Receptor source: a woman aged 45-65 years with glioma.

In its sample, this clone is medium-sized (0.01 to 0.1%). V and J are TRBV30 and TRBJ1-4, with TRBD1 matching over 8 bases. Trimming at V came to 3 bases and at J to 7 bases, leaving 7 bases not matched to a gene. The CDR3 contains 14 residues. CDR1 is GTSNPN, CDR2 SVGIG, per germline (reference sequence). CDR3 in DNA: TGTGCCTGGAGGACCGGGACAGGTCGTGAAAAACTGTTTTTT. Its protein product is CAWRTGTGREKLFF.

The chain couples TRBV9 to TRBJ1-4, with TRBD1 matching 7 bases. The V segment lost 0 bases and the J segment 0 bases; nucleotides outside the gene matches: 8. CDR1 and CDR2 (germline): SGDLS, YYNGEE. The CDR3 has 18 residues. This CDR3 reads CASSVAPRGTATNEKLFF. As DNA, the CDR3 is TGTGCCAGCAGCGTAGCTCCGAGGGGGACAGCAACTAATGAAAAACTGTTTTTT.

V usage is TRBV13 and J usage is TRBJ1-5; a possible D gene is TRBD1 (5 bases). Germline values: CDR1 PRHDT, CDR2 FYEKMQ (reference sequence). The CDR3 runs to 14 residues. V lost 5 bases to trimming and J lost 0 bases, with 8 bases between them. CDR3 amino acids: CASSRGVSNQPQHF. The CDR3 DNA reads as TGTGCCAGCAGCAGAGGGGTTAGCAATCAGCCCCAGCATTTT.

The V call is TRBV5-4, the J call TRBJ2-1, with 7 positions matching TRBD1. V lost 3 bases, J lost 10 bases, and 4 bases stayed unmatched. Per the germline V gene, CDR1 is SGHNT and CDR2 is YYREEE (reference sequence). This CDR3 has 12 residues. CDR3 region: CASSSRQGEQFF. CDR3 DNA sequence: TGTGCCAGCAGCTCAAGACAGGGAGAGCAGTTCTTC. The whole variable domain, remainder taken from reference TRBV5-4 and TRBJ2-1, is ETGVTQSPTHLIKTRGQQVTLRCSSQSGHNTVSWYQQALGQGPQFIFQYYREEENGRGNFPPRFSGLQFPNYSSELNVNALELDDSALYLCASSSRQGEQFFGPGTRLTVL.

The chain couples TRBV19 to TRBJ1-2; D is perhaps TRBD1 (5 bases). The V gene lost 7 bases and the J gene lost 8 bases, with 29 bases spanning the gap. The V gene's germline CDR1 is LNHDA and CDR2 SQIVND (reference sequence). The CDR3 loop spans 17 amino acids. CDR3 sequence (DNA): TGTGCCAGTAAGTGGGGGAGGACCGGACTTCGTAGGAGCGGCTACACCTTC. Translated: CASKWGRTGLRRSGYTF.

The genes are TRBV5-1 and TRBJ1-2; D is ambiguous. The CDR3 length is 14 residues. Looked up from germline, CDR1 is SGHRS and CDR2 is YFSETQ. Between the trimmed V and J ends, which lost 0 bases and 4 bases, there was a span of 10 bases. CDR3 region: CASSLDDSGYGYTF. The CDR3 DNA is TGCGCCAGCAGCTTGGACGATTCTGGCTATGGCTACACCTTC. The full variable domain, with the rest looked up from reference TRBV5-1 and TRBJ1-2, is KAGVTQTPRYLIKTRGQQVTLSCSPISGHRSVSWYQQTPGQGLQFLFEYFSETQRNKGNFPGRFSGRQFSNSRSEMNVSTLELGDSALYLCASSLDDSGYGYTFGSGTRLTVV.

This clone was picked up a small number of times. The rearrangement uses TRBV10-3 and TRBJ2-2; no reliable D call. The CDR3 is 14 residues long. Per the germline V gene, CDR1 is ENHRY and CDR2 is SYGVKD. Trimming removed 6 bases at V and 0 bases at J, with 8 bases between. For the CDR3, the DNA is TGTGCCATCAGCGTAGGCTCGAACACCGGGGAGCTGTTTTTT. It is translated as CAISVGSNTGELFF.

V is TRBV6-6 and J is TRBJ1-5; TRBD1 might be the D (5 bases). This CDR3 contains 16 residues. Germline lookup yields CDR1 MNHNY and CDR2 SVGAGI (reference sequence). V was clipped by 3 bases and J by 3 bases, with 15 bases between them. CDR3 loop: CASSYTSTEPNQPQHF. In nucleotides, the CDR3 is TGTGCCAGCAGTTATACGTCGACAGAGCCCAATCAGCCCCAGCATTTT.

This chain connects TRBV6-1 to TRBJ1-5; the match to TRBD1 covers 9 bases. V trimming: 10 bases; J trimming: 6 bases; junction bases outside the gene matches: 7. Germline V lookup: CDR1 MNHNS, CDR2 SASEGT. The CDR3 is 13 amino acids. The CDR3, as DNA: TGTGCCACCCAGGGACAGGGTGTTCAGCCCCAGCATTTT. Its translation is CATQGQGVQPQHF.

The genes are TRBV14 and TRBJ2-5; D gene unclear. The V end lost 1 base, the J end lost 7 bases, and 4 bases lay between the germline ends. The CDR3 runs to 11 residues. Germline V gene data show CDR1 as SGHDN and CDR2 as FVKESK. The CDR3 spells CASSQGGTQYF. CDR3 coding DNA: TGTGCCAGCAGCCAAGGGGGGACCCAGTACTTC.

The chain is built from TRBV5-1 and TRBJ1-2; D ambiguous. This CDR3 comprises 16 residues. V was clipped by 7 bases and J by 5 bases, with 24 bases between them. Germline loops: CDR1 SGHRS, CDR2 YFSETQ. CDR3: CASAPLGSSPLYGYTF. The CDR3 DNA sequence: TGCGCCAGCGCCCCCCTGGGGTCCTCCCCCTTGTATGGCTACACCTTC.

The chain joins TRBV5-1 to TRBJ2-7; no clear D. The V end lost 7 bases, the J end lost 2 bases, and 22 bases lay between the germline ends. The length of the CDR3 is 16 residues. Germline V lookup: CDR1 SGHRS, CDR2 YFSETQ. The CDR3 loop is CASFPSGLLATYEQYF. CDR3 nucleotides: TGCGCCAGCTTTCCCTCCGGGCTTCTCGCCACCTACGAGCAGTACTTC.

The CDR3 spells CASSPPAGRDNEQFF. Here the CDR3 DNA reads TGTGCCAGCTCACCACCGGCAGGGAGAGACAATGAGCAGTTCTTC. The V call is TRBV18, the J call TRBJ2-1, with D perhaps assigned TRBD1 or TRBD2 (5 bases each). Germline CDR1 KGHSH, CDR2 LQKENI. The V and J ends lost 0 bases and 5 bases respectively, with 11 bases between them. The CDR3 is made up of 15 amino acids.

This clone appeared a single time. The genes are TRBV25-1 and TRBJ2-2; D may be TRBD1 (5 bases). V shed 3 bases and J shed 4 bases, with 12 bases lying between them. This CDR3 has 15 residues. CDR1 MGHDK and CDR2 SYGVNS come from the germline V gene. The CDR3 reads CASSEVKGFTGELFF. DNA for the CDR3: TGTGCCAGCAGTGAGGTTAAGGGGTTCACCGGGGAGCTGTTTTTT.

The chain combines TRBV6-1 with TRBJ2-7, with D uncertain. V was shortened by 10 bases and J by 4 bases, with 14 bases between the two germline ends. The CDR3 covers 12 residues. Germline-derived CDR1 and CDR2 are MNHNS and SASEGT. The CDR3 loop is CATFTFLYEQYF. The DNA of the CDR3 is TGTGCCACCTTTACTTTCCTTTACGAGCAGTACTTC.

This sequence joins TRBV7-2 and TRBJ1-2; weak D call: TRBD1 (6 bases). Germline V gives CDR1 SGHTA, CDR2 FQGNSA. V was cut by 2 bases and J by 2 bases, with 9 bases left in between. The CDR3 loop spans 14 amino acids. CDR3 region: CASSLITGNYGYTF. CDR3 nucleotides: TGTGCCAGCAGCTTAATAACAGGGAACTATGGCTACACCTTC. The complete variable domain, with remaining parts taken from reference TRBV7-2 and TRBJ1-2, reads GAGVSQSPSNKVTEKGKDVELRCDPISGHTALYWYRQSLGQGLEFLIYFQGNSAPDKSGLPSDRFSAERTGGSVSTLTIQRTQQEDSAVYLCASSLITGNYGYTFGSGTRLTVV.

The V and J genes are TRBV2 and TRBJ2-3, with 8 nucleotides matching TRBD2. The germline CDR1 and CDR2 sequences are SNHLY and FYNNEI. Germline trimming cut 10 bases from V and 4 bases from J; bases unmatched to any gene: 10. This CDR3 region has 14 residues. CDR3 bases: TGTGCCACACAAGGACTAGCCCTGGCAGATACGCAGTATTTT. This encodes CATQGLALADTQYF. Together with reference TRBV2 and TRBJ2-3, the CDR3 gives the full variable domain: EPEVTQTPSHQVTQMGQEVILRCVPISNHLYFYWYRQILGQKVEFLVSFYNNEISEKSEIFDDQFSVERPDGSNFTLKIRSTKLEDSAMYFCATQGLALADTQYFGPGTRLTVL.

The CDR3 here is CASSQDLDSYEQYF. The CDR3 DNA is TGTGCCAGCAGCCAAGATCTGGACAGCTACGAGCAGTACTTC. This chain connects TRBV14 to TRBJ2-7; a possible D gene is TRBD1 (6 bases). V lost 0 bases, J lost 3 bases, and 9 bases lay in between. The CDR3 loop spans 14 amino acids. Germline V lookup: CDR1 SGHDN, CDR2 FVKESK.

The V and J genes are TRBV4-2 and TRBJ2-7; D unclear. V lost 1 base and J 7 bases, leaving 14 bases between the germline ends. CDR1 LGHNA and CDR2 YNFKEQ come from the germline V gene. The CDR3 extends over 14 amino acids. CDR3 amino acids: CASSQGSQVEEQYF. The CDR3 DNA follows: TGTGCCAGCAGCCAAGGGAGCCAGGTGGAGGAGCAGTACTTC.

The rearrangement joins TRBV5-4 to TRBJ2-7; tentative D call: TRBD1 (5 bases). Germline values: CDR1 SGHNT, CDR2 YYREEE (reference sequence). The V end lost 2 bases, the J end lost 3 bases, and 6 bases lay between the germline ends. The CDR3 covers 12 residues. As DNA, the CDR3 is TGTGCCAGCAGCTTCGACAGCTACGAGCAGTACTTC. It codes for CASSFDSYEQYF.

The rearrangement uses TRBV7-2 and TRBJ1-5; TRBD1 aligns across 11 bases. There are 16 residues in the CDR3. The J segment lost 9 bases and the V segment lost 1 base, leaving 8 bases of the junction unmatched. CDR1 and CDR2 from the germline V gene are SGHTA and FQGNSA. Here the CDR3 DNA reads TGTGCCAGCAGCTTAGTAGGGACAGGGGGTTATACGCCCCAGCATTTT. This codes for CASSLVGTGGYTPQHF.